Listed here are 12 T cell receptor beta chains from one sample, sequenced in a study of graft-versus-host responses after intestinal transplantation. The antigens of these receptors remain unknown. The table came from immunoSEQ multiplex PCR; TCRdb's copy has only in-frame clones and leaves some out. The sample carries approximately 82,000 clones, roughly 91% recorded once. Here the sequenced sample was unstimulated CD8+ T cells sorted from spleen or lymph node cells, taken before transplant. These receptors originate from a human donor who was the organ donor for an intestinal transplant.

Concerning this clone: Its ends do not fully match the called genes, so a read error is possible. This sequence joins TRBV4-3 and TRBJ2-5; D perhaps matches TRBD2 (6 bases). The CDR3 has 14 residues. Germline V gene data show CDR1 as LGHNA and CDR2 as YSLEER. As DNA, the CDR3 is TGCGCCAGGAGCCCTAGGAGGGATCAAGAGACCCAGTACTTC. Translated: CARSPRRDQETQYF.

The CDR3 DNA sequence: TGTGCCAGCAGCTTAGGACCGGGGTCGAGTGCTAAACTGTTTTTT. Protein product: CASSLGPGSSAKLFF. The rearrangement uses TRBV27 and TRBJ1-4; D not resolved. This CDR3 contains 15 residues. CDR1 and CDR2 (germline): MNHEY, SMNVEV (reference sequence). The V and J ends lost 6 bases and 11 bases respectively, with 22 bases between them.

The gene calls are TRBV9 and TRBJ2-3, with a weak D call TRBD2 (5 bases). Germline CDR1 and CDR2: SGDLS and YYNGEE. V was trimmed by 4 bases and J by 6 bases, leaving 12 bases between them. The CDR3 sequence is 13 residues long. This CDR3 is CASSPWLADTQYF. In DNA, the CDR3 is TGTGCCAGCAGCCCTTGGCTAGCTGATACGCAGTATTTT.

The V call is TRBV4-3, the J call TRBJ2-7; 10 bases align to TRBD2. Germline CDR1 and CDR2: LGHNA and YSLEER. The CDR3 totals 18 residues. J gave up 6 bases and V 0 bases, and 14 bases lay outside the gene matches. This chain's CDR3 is CASSQDPPRASGSLEQYF. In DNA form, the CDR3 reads TGCGCCAGCAGCCAAGATCCGCCCCGCGCTAGCGGGAGTCTCGAGCAGTACTTC.

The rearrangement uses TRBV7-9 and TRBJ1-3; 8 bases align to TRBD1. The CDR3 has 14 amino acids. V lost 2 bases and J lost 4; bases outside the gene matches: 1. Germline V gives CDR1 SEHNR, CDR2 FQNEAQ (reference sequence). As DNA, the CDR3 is TGTGCCAGCAGCTTAAACAGGGGGGGAAACACCATATATTTT. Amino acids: CASSLNRGGNTIYF.

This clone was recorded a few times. CDR3 sequence: CASSLAGEQYF. Written as DNA, the CDR3 is TGTGCCAGCAGTTTGGCTGGCGAGCAGTACTTC. The chain couples TRBV6-5 to TRBJ2-7, with D uncertain. With 4 bases removed from V and 6 bases from J, the gap between germline ends came to 7 bases. Germline CDR1 and CDR2: MNHEY and SVGAGI. The CDR3 is made up of 11 amino acids.

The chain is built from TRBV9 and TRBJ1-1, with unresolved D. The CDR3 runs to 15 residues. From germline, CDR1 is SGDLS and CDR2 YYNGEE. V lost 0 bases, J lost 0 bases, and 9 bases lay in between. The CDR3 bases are TGTGCCAGCAGCGTAGTCGACACATTGAACACTGAAGCTTTCTTT. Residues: CASSVVDTLNTEAFF.

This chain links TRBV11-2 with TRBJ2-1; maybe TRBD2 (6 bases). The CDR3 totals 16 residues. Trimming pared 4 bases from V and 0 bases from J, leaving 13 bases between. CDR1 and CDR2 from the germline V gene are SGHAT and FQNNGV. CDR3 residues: CASSSLGLRSYNEQFF. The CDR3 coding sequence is TGTGCCAGCAGCTCCCTGGGACTCCGCTCCTACAATGAGCAGTTCTTC.

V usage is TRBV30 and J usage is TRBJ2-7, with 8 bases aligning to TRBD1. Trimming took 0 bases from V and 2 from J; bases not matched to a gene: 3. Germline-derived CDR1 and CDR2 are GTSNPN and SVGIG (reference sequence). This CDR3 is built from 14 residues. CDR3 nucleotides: TGTGCCTGGAGTGTGGCAGGGGGCACCTACGAGCAGTACTTC. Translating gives CAWSVAGGTYEQYF.

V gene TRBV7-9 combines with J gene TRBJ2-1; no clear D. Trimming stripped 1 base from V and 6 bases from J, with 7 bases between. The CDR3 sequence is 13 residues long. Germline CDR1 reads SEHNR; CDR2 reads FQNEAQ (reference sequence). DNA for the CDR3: TGTGCCAGCAGCTTAGGGCAGGTCAATGAGCAGTTCTTC. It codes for CASSLGQVNEQFF. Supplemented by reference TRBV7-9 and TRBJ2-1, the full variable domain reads DTGVSQNPRHKITKRGQNVTFRCDPISEHNRLYWYRQTLGQGPEFLTYFQNEAQLEKSRLLSDRFSAERPKGSFSTLEIQRTEQGDSAMYLCASSLGQVNEQFFGPGTRLTVL.

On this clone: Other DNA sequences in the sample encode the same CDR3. CDR3 loop: CASSISGNSYEQYF. As DNA, the CDR3 is TGTGCCAGTAGTATCTCAGGGAACTCCTACGAGCAGTACTTC. The chain has TRBV19 and TRBJ2-7; tentatively, D is TRBD1 (5 bases). Trimming pared 3 bases from V and 0 bases from J, leaving 9 bases between. Germline CDR1 is LNHDA and CDR2 is SQIVND (reference sequence). This CDR3 is built from 14 residues.

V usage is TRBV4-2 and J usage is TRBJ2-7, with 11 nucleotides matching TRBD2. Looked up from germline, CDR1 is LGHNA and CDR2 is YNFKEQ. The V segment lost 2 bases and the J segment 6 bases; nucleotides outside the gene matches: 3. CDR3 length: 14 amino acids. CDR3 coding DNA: TGTGCCAGCAGCCAAAAGGGACTAGCGGTCGAGCAGTACTTC. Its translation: CASSQKGLAVEQYF.